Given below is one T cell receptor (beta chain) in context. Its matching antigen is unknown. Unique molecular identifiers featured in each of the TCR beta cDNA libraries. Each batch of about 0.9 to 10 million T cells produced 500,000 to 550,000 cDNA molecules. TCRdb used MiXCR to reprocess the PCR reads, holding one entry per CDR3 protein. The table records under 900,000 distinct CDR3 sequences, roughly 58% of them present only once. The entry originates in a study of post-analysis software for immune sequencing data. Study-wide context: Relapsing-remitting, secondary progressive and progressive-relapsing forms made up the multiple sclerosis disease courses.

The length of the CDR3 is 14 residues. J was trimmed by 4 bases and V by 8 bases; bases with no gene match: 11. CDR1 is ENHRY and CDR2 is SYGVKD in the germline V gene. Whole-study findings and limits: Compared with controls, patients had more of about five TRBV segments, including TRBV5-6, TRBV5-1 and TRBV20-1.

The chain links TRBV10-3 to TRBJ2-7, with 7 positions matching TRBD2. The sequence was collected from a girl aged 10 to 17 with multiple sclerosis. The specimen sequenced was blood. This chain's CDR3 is CAISVGGVQYEQYF. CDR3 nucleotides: TGTGCCATCTCCGTGGGGGGGGTCCAATACGAGCAGTACTTC.